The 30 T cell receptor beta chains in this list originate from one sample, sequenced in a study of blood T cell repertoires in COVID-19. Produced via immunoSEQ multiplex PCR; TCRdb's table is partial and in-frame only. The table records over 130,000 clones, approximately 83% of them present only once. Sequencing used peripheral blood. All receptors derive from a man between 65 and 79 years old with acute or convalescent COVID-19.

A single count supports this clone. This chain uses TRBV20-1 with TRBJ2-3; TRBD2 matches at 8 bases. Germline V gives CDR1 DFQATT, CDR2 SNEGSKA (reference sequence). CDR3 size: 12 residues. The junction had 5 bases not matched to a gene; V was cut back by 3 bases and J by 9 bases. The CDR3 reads CSASSTSGTQYF. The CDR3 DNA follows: TGCAGTGCTAGTAGTACTAGCGGAACGCAGTATTTT.

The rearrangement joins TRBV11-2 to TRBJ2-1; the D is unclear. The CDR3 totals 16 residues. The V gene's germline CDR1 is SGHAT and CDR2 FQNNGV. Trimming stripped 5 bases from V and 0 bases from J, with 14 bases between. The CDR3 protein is CASSIWSGSSYNEQFF. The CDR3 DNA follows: TGTGCCAGCAGCATCTGGTCCGGTTCCTCCTACAATGAGCAGTTCTTC.

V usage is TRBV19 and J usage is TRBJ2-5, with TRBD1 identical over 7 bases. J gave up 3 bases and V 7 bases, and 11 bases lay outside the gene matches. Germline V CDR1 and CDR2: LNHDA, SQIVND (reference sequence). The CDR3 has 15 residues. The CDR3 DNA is TGTGCCAGTATCGACAGGGCAGGGGCAGAAGAGACCCAGTACTTC. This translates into CASIDRAGAEETQYF.

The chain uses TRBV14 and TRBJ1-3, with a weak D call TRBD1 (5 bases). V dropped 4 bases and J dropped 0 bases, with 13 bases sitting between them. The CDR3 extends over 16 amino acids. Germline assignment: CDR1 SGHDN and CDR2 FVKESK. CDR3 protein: CASSLKTGGSGNTIYF. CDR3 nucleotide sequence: TGTGCCAGCAGCCTAAAGACGGGGGGCTCTGGAAACACCATATATTTT.

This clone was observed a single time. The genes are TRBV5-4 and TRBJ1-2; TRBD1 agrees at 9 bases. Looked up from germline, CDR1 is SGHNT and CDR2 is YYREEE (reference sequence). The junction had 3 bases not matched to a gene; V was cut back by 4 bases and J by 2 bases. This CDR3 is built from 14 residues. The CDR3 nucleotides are TGTGCCAGCAGCGATGGACAGGGGAACTATGGCTACACCTTC. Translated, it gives CASSDGQGNYGYTF. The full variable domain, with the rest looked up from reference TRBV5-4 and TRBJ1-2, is ETGVTQSPTHLIKTRGQQVTLRCSSQSGHNTVSWYQQALGQGPQFIFQYYREEENGRGNFPPRFSGLQFPNYSSELNVNALELDDSALYLCASSDGQGNYGYTFGSGTRLTVV.

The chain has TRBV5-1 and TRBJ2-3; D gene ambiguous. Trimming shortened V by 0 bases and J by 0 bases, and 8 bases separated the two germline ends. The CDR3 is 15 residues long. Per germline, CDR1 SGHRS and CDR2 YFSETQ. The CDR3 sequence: CASSLALSSTDTQYF. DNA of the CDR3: TGCGCCAGCAGCTTGGCTCTATCTAGCACAGATACGCAGTATTTT.

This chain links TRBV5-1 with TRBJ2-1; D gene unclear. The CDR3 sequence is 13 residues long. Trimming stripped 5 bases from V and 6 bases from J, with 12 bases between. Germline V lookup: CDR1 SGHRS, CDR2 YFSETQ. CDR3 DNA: TGCGCCAGCAGTTTACAGTTGGGCAATGAGCAGTTCTTC. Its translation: CASSLQLGNEQFF.

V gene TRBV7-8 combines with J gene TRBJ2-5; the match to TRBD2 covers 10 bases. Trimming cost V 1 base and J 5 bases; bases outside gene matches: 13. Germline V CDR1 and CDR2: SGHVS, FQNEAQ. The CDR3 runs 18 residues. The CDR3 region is CASSLDPSGRGANETQYF. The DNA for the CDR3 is TGTGCCAGCAGCTTAGATCCTAGCGGGAGAGGGGCTAATGAGACCCAGTACTTC.

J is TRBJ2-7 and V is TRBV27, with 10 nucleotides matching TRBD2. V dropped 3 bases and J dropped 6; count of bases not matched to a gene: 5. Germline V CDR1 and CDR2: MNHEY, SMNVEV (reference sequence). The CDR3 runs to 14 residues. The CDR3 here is CASSFLAGASEQYF. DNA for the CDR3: TGTGCCAGCAGTTTTCTAGCGGGAGCATCCGAGCAGTACTTC.

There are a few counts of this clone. The CDR3: CASSQSAGVHNEQFF. The CDR3 DNA follows: TGTGCCAGCAGCCAATCGGCGGGAGTCCACAATGAGCAGTTCTTC. The V call is TRBV3-1 (or the pseudogene TRBV3-2), the J call TRBJ2-1; 7 bases agree with TRBD2. There are 15 residues in the CDR3. Unmatched junction bases numbered 6, after V lost 2 bases and J lost 5 bases. From germline, CDR1 is LGHDT and CDR2 YNNKEL (reference sequence).

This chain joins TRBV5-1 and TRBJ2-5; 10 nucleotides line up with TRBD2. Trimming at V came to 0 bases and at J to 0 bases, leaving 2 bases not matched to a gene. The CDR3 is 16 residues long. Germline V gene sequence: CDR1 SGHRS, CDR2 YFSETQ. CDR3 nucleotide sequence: TGCGCCAGCAGCTTGGGAGCGGGAGGGTACCAAGAGACCCAGTACTTC. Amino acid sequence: CASSLGAGGYQETQYF.

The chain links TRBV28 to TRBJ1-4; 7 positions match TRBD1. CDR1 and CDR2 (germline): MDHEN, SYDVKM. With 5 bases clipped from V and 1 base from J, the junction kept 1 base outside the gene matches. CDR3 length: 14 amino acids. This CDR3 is CASSRQGTNEKLFF. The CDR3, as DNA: TGTGCCAGCAGTCGACAGGGAACTAATGAAAAACTGTTTTTT.

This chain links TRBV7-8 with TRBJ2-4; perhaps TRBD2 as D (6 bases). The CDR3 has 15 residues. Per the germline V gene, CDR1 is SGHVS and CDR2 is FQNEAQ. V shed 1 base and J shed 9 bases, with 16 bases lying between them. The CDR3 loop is CASSLVSGPRSIQYF. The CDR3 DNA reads TGTGCCAGCAGCTTAGTTAGCGGCCCCAGGAGCATTCAGTACTTC.

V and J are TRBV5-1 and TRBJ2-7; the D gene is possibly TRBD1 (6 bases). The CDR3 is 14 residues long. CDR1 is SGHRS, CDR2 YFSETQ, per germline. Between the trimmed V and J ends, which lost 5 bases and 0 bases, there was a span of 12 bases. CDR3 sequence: CASRLQGNSYEQYF. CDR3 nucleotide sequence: TGCGCCAGCAGGTTACAGGGAAACTCCTACGAGCAGTACTTC.

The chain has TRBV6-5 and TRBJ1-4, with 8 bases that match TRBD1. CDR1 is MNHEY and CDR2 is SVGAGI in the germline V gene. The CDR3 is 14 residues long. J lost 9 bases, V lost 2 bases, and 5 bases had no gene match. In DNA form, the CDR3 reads TGTGCCAGCAGTTACACACAGGGGGGGAAAAAACTGTTTTTT. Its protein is CASSYTQGGKKLFF.

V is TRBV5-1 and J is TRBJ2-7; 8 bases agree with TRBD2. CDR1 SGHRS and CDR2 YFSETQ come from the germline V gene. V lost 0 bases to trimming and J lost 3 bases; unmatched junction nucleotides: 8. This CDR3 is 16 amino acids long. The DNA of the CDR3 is TGCGCCAGCAGCTTGGGACTTACTAGCGGCGGCTACGAGCAGTACTTC. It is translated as CASSLGLTSGGYEQYF.

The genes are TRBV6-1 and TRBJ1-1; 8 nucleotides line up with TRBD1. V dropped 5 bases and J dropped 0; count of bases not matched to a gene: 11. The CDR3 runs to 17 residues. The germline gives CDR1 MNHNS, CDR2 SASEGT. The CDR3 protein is CASSKGQGGVVNTEAFF. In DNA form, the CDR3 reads TGTGCCAGCAGTAAAGGACAGGGTGGTGTTGTGAACACTGAAGCTTTCTTT.

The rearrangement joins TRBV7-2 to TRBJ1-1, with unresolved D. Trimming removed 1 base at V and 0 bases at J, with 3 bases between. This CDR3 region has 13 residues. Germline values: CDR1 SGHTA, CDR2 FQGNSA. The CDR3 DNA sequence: TGTGCCAGCAGCTTAGGTATGAACACTGAAGCTTTCTTT. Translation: CASSLGMNTEAFF.

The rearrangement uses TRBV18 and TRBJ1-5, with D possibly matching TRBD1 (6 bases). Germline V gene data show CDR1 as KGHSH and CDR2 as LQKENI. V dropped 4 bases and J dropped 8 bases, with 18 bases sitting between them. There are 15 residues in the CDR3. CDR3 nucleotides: TGTGCCAGCTCACTGGCAGGGGCTCCTTTGGAGCCCCAGCATTTT. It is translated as CASSLAGAPLEPQHF.

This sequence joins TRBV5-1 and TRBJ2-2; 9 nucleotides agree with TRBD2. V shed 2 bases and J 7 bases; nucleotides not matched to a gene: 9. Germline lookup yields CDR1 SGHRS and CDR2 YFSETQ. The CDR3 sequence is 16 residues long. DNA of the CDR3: TGCGCCAGCAGCTTTAGCGGGAGCCTGGGCGGCGGGGAGCTGTTTTTT. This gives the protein CASSFSGSLGGGELFF.

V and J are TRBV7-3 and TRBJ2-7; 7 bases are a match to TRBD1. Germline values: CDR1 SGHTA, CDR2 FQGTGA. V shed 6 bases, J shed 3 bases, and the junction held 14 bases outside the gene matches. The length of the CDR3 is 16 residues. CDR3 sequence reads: CASSLAAGTEYYEQYF. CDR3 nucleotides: TGTGCCAGCAGTTTGGCCGCAGGGACAGAGTACTACGAGCAGTACTTC.

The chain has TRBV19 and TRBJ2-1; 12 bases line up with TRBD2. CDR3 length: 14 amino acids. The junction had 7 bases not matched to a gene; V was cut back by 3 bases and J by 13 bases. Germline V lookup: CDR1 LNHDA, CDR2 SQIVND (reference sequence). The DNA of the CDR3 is TGTGCCAGTAGTATTAGGGGGACTAGCGGGTACCAGTTCTTC. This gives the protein CASSIRGTSGYQFF.

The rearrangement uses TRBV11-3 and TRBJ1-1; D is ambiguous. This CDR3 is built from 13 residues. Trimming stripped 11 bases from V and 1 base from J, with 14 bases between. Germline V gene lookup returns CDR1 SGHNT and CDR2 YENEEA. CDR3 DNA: TGTGCCTCGGCTGCGGGAGAGAACACTGAAGCTTTCTTT. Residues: CASAAGENTEAFF. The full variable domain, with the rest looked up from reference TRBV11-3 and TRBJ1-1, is EAGVVQSPRYKIIEKKQPVAFWCNPISGHNTLYWYLQNLGQGPELLIRYENEEAVDDSQLPKDRFSAERLKGVDSTLKIQPAELGDSAVYLCASAAGENTEAFFGQGTRLTVV.

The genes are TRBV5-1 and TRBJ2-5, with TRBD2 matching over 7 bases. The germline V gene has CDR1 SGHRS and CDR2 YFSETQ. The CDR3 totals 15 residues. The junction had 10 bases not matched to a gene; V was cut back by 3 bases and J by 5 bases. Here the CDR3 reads CASSSTSGKAETQYF. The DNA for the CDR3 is TGCGCCAGCAGCTCCACCAGCGGGAAGGCGGAGACCCAGTACTTC.

CDR3 bases: TGCGCCAGCAGCTTGAGGACAGGTGCTACCTACGAGCAGTACTTC. Translating gives CASSLRTGATYEQYF. The V gene is TRBV5-1, the J gene TRBJ2-7; 7 nucleotides align to TRBD1. The V gene's germline CDR1 is SGHRS and CDR2 YFSETQ. The V and J ends lost 1 base and 2 bases, in that order; junction bases with no gene match: 6. The CDR3 loop spans 15 amino acids.

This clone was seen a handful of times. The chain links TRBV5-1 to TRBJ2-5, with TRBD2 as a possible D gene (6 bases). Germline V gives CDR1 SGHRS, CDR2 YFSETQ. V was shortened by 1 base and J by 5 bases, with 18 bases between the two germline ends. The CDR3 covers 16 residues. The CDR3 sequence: CASSLPQGFSGETQYF. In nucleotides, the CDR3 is TGCGCCAGCAGCTTGCCCCAGGGTTTCAGCGGGGAGACCCAGTACTTC. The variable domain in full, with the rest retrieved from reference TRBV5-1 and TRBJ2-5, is KAGVTQTPRYLIKTRGQQVTLSCSPISGHRSVSWYQQTPGQGLQFLFEYFSETQRNKGNFPGRFSGRQFSNSRSEMNVSTLELGDSALYLCASSLPQGFSGETQYFGPGTRLLVL.

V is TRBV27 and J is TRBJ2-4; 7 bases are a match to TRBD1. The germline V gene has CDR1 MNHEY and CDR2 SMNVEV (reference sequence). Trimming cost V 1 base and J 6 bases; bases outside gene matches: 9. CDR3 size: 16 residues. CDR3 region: CASSLLGWDRGNIQYF. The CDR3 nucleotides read TGTGCCAGCAGTTTATTGGGCTGGGACAGAGGAAACATTCAGTACTTC.

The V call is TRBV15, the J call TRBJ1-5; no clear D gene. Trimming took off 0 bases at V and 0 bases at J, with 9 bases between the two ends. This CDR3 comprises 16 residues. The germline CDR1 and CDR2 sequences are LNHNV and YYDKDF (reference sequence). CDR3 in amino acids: CATSRDRSDSNQPQHF. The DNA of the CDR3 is TGTGCCACCAGCAGAGACAGATCCGATAGCAATCAGCCCCAGCATTTT.

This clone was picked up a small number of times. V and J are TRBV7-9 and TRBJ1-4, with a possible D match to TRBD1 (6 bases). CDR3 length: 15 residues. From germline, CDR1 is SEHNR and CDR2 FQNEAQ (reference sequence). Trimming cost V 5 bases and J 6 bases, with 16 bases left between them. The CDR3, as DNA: TGTGCCAGCAGCGCCCGAGGGGGGGGCGATGAAAAACTGTTTTTT. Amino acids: CASSARGGGDEKLFF.

CDR3 DNA sequence: TGCAGCGTTGAACAGACAGGGCCTAAAGGGAATGAGCAGTTCTTC. Its translation: CSVEQTGPKGNEQFF. V and J are TRBV29-1 and TRBJ2-1; 7 bases line up with TRBD1. The germline CDR1 and CDR2 sequences are SQVTM and ANQGSEA. The CDR3 sequence is 15 residues long. The V gene end was trimmed by 2 bases and the J gene end by 7 bases; junction bases not matched to a gene: 11.